Listed below are T cell receptor beta chains from one sample, sequenced in a study of a mutant IDH1 vaccine in newly diagnosed glioma. Method: immunoSEQ multiplex PCR; TCRdb's copy keeps in-frame clones and lacks some. The sample has approximately 61,000 clones, over 70% seen once. The antigens these receptors bind are not known. The sample in question was PBMCs, obtained from a glioma patient whose treatment included an IDH1 peptide vaccine. These receptors all stem from a middle-aged man with glioma. Each CDR3 is given with its conserved first and last residue. The D gene is left open where the match is weak. Size tells how often a clone was seen (once, few, many) or the class of an expanded clone, and some rows leave it out.

V	D	J	size	DNA	CDR3
TRBV7-7	TRBD2	TRBJ2-5	-	TGTGCCAGCAGATCTGGTGCGGGGGTAGAGTACTTC	CASRSGAGVEYF
TRBV2	TRBD1	TRBJ1-2	-	TGTGCCAGCAGTGAAGGGACAGGGGTGAACAGCTACACCTTC	CASSEGTGVNSYTF
TRBV5-4	TRBD1	TRBJ2-7	once	TGTGCCAGCAACGTACAGGGGATGACTCGCGAGCAGTACTTC	CASNVQGMTREQYF
TRBV6-1	-	TRBJ2-1	-	TGTGCCAGCAGTGTTCCCCGGGACCACAATGAGCAGTTCTTC	CASSVPRDHNEQFF
TRBV19	-	TRBJ2-4	-	TGTGCCACCTCAGGAGCCAAAAACATTCAGTACTTC	CATSGAKNIQYF
TRBV10-2	-	TRBJ2-7	-	TGCGCCAGCAGCTCCGGACCCACCCTGGGGCAGTACTTC	CASSSGPTLGQYF
TRBV6-6	TRBD1	TRBJ1-4	-	TGTGCCAGCAGTTATCGAAAGGGGGCGGGAAATGAAAAACTGTTTTTT	CASSYRKGAGNEKLFF
TRBV5-1	-	TRBJ1-1	-	TGCGCCAGCAGCCAGGGGAGGACAGCTAACACTGAAGCTTTCTTT	CASSQGRTANTEAFF
TRBV2	-	TRBJ1-6	once	TGTGCCAGCAGTGACAGGGTCAGCCTTCTCCACTTT	CASSDRVSLLHF
TRBV4-3	TRBD1	TRBJ2-6	-	TGCGCCAGCGGGACAGGCAACTCTGGGGCCAACGTCCTGACTTTC	CASGTGNSGANVLTF
TRBV19	TRBD1	TRBJ2-1	-	TGTGCCAGTACCAGGGACAGGGGTAATGAGCAGTTCTTC	CASTRDRGNEQFF
TRBV5-4	-	TRBJ2-2	-	TGTGCCAGCAGCGAACGGGGGACAGCCTCCACCGGGGAGCTGTTTTTT	CASSERGTASTGELFF
TRBV10-3	TRBD2	TRBJ2-7	-	TGTGCCATCAGTCCCGGACTAGCGGGGTCGGGGGAGCAGTACTTC	CAISPGLAGSGEQYF
TRBV7-2	TRBD1	TRBJ1-1	-	TGTGCCAGCAGCTTAGCGGGACAGGGGATAGCTTTCTTT	CASSLAGQGIAFF
TRBV5-1	-	TRBJ2-7	few	TGCGCCAGCAGCTTGGGTGGGACGCCCGGCGGCGAGCAGTACTTC	CASSLGGTPGGEQYF
TRBV7-2	-	TRBJ2-3	-	TGTGCCAGCAGCTTTGAAGAGAATACGCAGTATTTT	CASSFEENTQYF
TRBV6-1	-	TRBJ1-5	few	TGTGCCAGCAGTGAGGGGGGGCCCCAGCATTTT	CASSEGGPQHF
TRBV19	-	TRBJ2-7	-	TGTGCCACACAAACGGCGGGCTCCTACGAGCAGTACTTC	CATQTAGSYEQYF
TRBV4-2	TRBD2	TRBJ2-3	-	TGTGCCAGCAGCCCCCCCCGGCGGGAGTACAGCACAGATACGCAGTATTTT	CASSPPRREYSTDTQYF
TRBV7-2	-	TRBJ2-5	-	TGTGCCAGCAGCCCACGGGCGGGAACCGGGGCCCAGTACTTC	CASSPRAGTGAQYF
TRBV7-2	-	TRBJ1-1	-	TGTGCCAGCAGCTTTGGGCGGCAGACTGAAGCTTTCTTT	CASSFGRQTEAFF
TRBV5-1	-	TRBJ2-2	-	TGCGCCAGCAGCTGGACAGACACCGGGGAGCTGTTTTTT	CASSWTDTGELFF
TRBV2	TRBD1	TRBJ1-1	-	TGTGCCAGCAACCCGGGACAGGGGGCGGCTTTCTTT	CASNPGQGAAFF
TRBV16	-	TRBJ1-6	-	TGTGCCAGCAGCCAATCGACAGTTACTTCACCCCTCCACTTT	CASSQSTVTSPLHF
TRBV4-1	-	TRBJ1-2	-	TGCGCCAGCAGCCAAGATCAAAGGAAAATGCGTGGCTACACCTTC	CASSQDQRKMRGYTF
TRBV4-1	TRBD1	TRBJ1-4	-	TGCGCCAGCAGCCGGACGGCAGGGACAGGAGAAAAACTGTTTTTT	CASSRTAGTGEKLFF
TRBV5-1	-	TRBJ1-1	few	TGCGCCAGCAGCGTTAGCTCGGTGAACACTGAAGCTTTCTTT	CASSVSSVNTEAFF
TRBV7-7	TRBD1	TRBJ2-3	-	TGTGCTAGCAGCTTAAACGCCCCCGGCGCAGGGGGCTACGGAGATACGCAGTATTTT	CASSLNAPGAGGYGDTQYF
TRBV7-9	TRBD1	TRBJ1-1	-	TGTGCCAGCAGCTTATACCCAGGGACAGCTACCCCTGAAGCTTTCTTT	CASSLYPGTATPEAFF
TRBV28	-	TRBJ2-3	-	TGTGCCAGCAGTTTATTGGGTAGCGGCACAGATACGCAGTATTTT	CASSLLGSGTDTQYF
TRBV4-1	-	TRBJ2-1	once	TGCGCCAGCAGCCAAGGAGCGGGCCGCTCCTACAATGAGCAGTTCTTC	CASSQGAGRSYNEQFF
TRBV9	TRBD1	TRBJ2-1	once	TGTGCCAGCAGCTCCTCACCCCGGGACAGGGCCTACAATGAGCAGTTCTTC	CASSSSPRDRAYNEQFF
TRBV29-1	-	TRBJ1-5	many	TGCAGCGTTGATGGGGGTTACAATCAGCCCCAGCATTTT	CSVDGGYNQPQHF
TRBV30	-	TRBJ1-4	few	TGTGCCTGTCGTGTCTCTAATGAAAAACTGTTTTTT	CACRVSNEKLFF
TRBV18	TRBD1	TRBJ1-1	-	TGTGCCAGCTCACAGGGGGCGAACACTGAAGCTTTCTTT	CASSQGANTEAFF
TRBV7-2	-	TRBJ1-5	-	TGTGCCAGCGGCACACAGGATAAACAGCCCCAGCATTTT	CASGTQDKQPQHF
TRBV2	-	TRBJ1-5	-	TGTGCCAGCAGTGAAGGGGGATGGAATCAGCCCCAGCATTTT	CASSEGGWNQPQHF
TRBV5-1	TRBD2	TRBJ2-7	-	TGCGCCAGCAGCGGGGCCGGACTAGCGGGAAGCGACGAGCAGTACTTC	CASSGAGLAGSDEQYF
TRBV7-2	TRBD2	TRBJ2-1	-	TGTGCCAGCAGCTTAGGCGGGGGGGCCGGTAATGAGCAGTTCTTC	CASSLGGGAGNEQFF
TRBV5-4	-	TRBJ2-7	-	TGTGCCAGCAGCCCCGGCCCCAGCTACGAGCAGTACTTC	CASSPGPSYEQYF
TRBV18	-	TRBJ2-2	-	TGTGCCAGCTCACCCCGAGAGACCGGGGAGCTGTTTTTT	CASSPRETGELFF
TRBV15	TRBD2	TRBJ2-3	-	TGTGCCACCAGCGGAGAGCGGGGGTCCACAGATACGCAGTATTTT	CATSGERGSTDTQYF
TRBV29-1	-	TRBJ1-1	-	TGCAGCGTTGGGAATCCGGGAGCTGAAGCTTTCTTT	CSVGNPGAEAFF
TRBV7-2	-	TRBJ2-3	-	TGTGCCAGCAGCCATTCCGGAAGGAGGGGGACCACAGATACGCAGTATTTT	CASSHSGRRGTTDTQYF